Listed here are 4 T cell receptor beta chains from one sample, sequenced in a study of blood T cell repertoires in COVID-19. Only in-frame clones appear in the TCRdb table, and some are missing; sequencing was by immunoSEQ multiplex PCR. The sample lists some 66,000 clones; approximately 82% were seen once. The sample consisted of peripheral blood. These receptors were taken from a man aged 60 to 75 with acute or convalescent COVID-19.

The V and J genes are TRBV29-1 and TRBJ2-1, with a possible D match to TRBD1 (5 bases). V lost 8 bases to trimming and J lost 3 bases, with 8 bases between them. The CDR3 sequence is 11 residues long. Germline assignment: CDR1 SQVTM and CDR2 ANQGSEA. This CDR3 reads CSTDSYNEQFF. The CDR3 bases are TGCAGCACAGACAGCTACAATGAGCAGTTCTTC.

This clone has only one observation. V and J are TRBV18 and TRBJ1-1; D gene ambiguous. Germline loops: CDR1 KGHSH, CDR2 LQKENI. Trimming removed 7 bases from V and 5 bases from J, with 14 bases in between. There are 13 residues in the CDR3. The CDR3 coding sequence is TGTGCCAGCTTCAACACCGTCGGGACTGAAGCTTTCTTT. Translating gives CASFNTVGTEAFF. Supplemented by reference TRBV18 and TRBJ1-1, the full variable domain reads NAGVMQNPRHLVRRRGQEARLRCSPMKGHSHVYWYRQLPEEGLKFMVYLQKENIIDESGMPKERFSAEFPKEGPSILRIQQVVRGDSAAYFCASFNTVGTEAFFGQGTRLTVV.

In regard to this clone: Its ends do not fully match the called genes, so a read error is possible. The same CDR3 is also encoded by other DNA sequences in this sample. This sequence joins TRBV7-2 and TRBJ1-1; D not certain. The CDR3 runs to 14 residues. Germline values: CDR1 SGHTA, CDR2 FQGNSA. CDR3 nucleotide sequence: TGTGCCAGCAGCTTAGGAGGGAGTAGTACTGAAGCCTTCTTT. It is translated as CASSLGGSSTEAFF.

A word on this clone: A junction boundary mismatches the germline segment, possibly from a read error. This rearrangement joins TRBV3-1 (or the pseudogene TRBV3-2) to TRBJ2-2; a possible D gene is TRBD2 (6 bases). Germline V gene data show CDR1 as LGHDT and CDR2 as YNNKEL (reference sequence). The CDR3 consists of 13 residues. The CDR3 here is CASSQDTGGVLFF. Written as DNA, the CDR3 is TGTGCCAGCAGCCAAGATACGGGCGGGGTGCTGTTTTTT.